This passage covers 22 T cell receptor beta chains from one sample sequenced in a study of CD8 T cells in ankylosing spondylitis. TCRdb analysed the 5' RACE reads with MiXCR anew, one entry per CDR3 protein. This sample yields 300,000 to 350,000 distinct CDR3 sequences, of which about 14% are seen a single time; roughly 1.1% belongs to the top ten. Sequenced: blood, either unsorted or a sorted T cell fraction (not recorded which). All receptors derive from a male donor with ankylosing spondylitis or in good health (not recorded which).

This chain links TRBV5-1 with TRBJ2-5, with 7 bases fitting TRBD2. The J segment lost 3 bases and the V segment lost 5 bases, leaving 4 bases of the junction unmatched. The CDR3 spans 13 residues. From germline, CDR1 is SGHRS and CDR2 YFSETQ. The CDR3 region is CASSWGREETQYF. CDR3 nucleotides: TGCGCCAGCAGTTGGGGGAGGGAAGAGACCCAGTACTTC.

The rearrangement joins TRBV10-3 to TRBJ2-7; TRBD1 matches 8 bases. The CDR3 sequence is 14 residues long. CDR1 and CDR2 from the germline V gene are ENHRY and SYGVKD. V shed 5 bases and J 2 bases; nucleotides not matched to a gene: 5. CDR3 sequence: CAISTGQGPYEQYF. In nucleotides, the CDR3 is TGTGCCATCAGTACCGGACAGGGCCCCTACGAGCAGTACTTC.

The V call is TRBV6-5, the J call TRBJ1-2; no clear D. From germline, CDR1 is MNHEY and CDR2 SVGAGI. The CDR3 covers 14 residues. V was shortened by 6 bases and J by 8 bases, with 19 bases between the two germline ends. For the CDR3, the DNA is TGTGCCAGCAGATACCCTCTCGAGGGCGGGGGCTACACCTTC. This translates into CASRYPLEGGGYTF.

There are a few counts of this clonotype. The J gene is TRBJ2-2, the V gene TRBV27; TRBD2 might be the D (5 bases). CDR3 length equals 15 residues. Trimming took 1 base from V and 7 from J, leaving 13 bases between them. The V gene's germline CDR1 is MNHEY and CDR2 SMNVEV (reference sequence). CDR3 nucleotide sequence: TGTGCCAGCAGTTTATACAACCTCGGGATCGGGGAGCTGTTTTTT. Its protein is CASSLYNLGIGELFF.

This clonotype was detected a few times. The chain has TRBV3-1 and TRBJ2-1; D ambiguous. Germline V gene lookup returns CDR1 LGHDT and CDR2 YNNKEL (reference sequence). The CDR3 has 17 residues. Trimming shortened V by 4 bases and J by 2 bases, and 18 bases separated the two germline ends. The CDR3 coding sequence is TGTGCCAGCAGCCTGCGCGAGAGAGGATCCACCTACAATGAGCAGTTCTTC. Translation gives CASSLRERGSTYNEQFF.

This clonotype was seen a few times. Germline and junction disagree at one end, which may indicate a read error. The chain couples TRBV7-7 to TRBJ2-1; D may be TRBD1 or TRBD2 (5 bases each). CDR1 and CDR2 from the germline V gene are SSHAT and FNYEAQ (reference sequence). The CDR3 extends over 16 amino acids. The CDR3 region has the DNA TGTGCCAGCAGCCTAGCCGTTGGGACCGCTGGCAATGAGCAGTTCTTC. This gives the protein CASSLAVGTAGNEQFF.

This clonotype was counted only a few times. The J gene is TRBJ1-4, the V gene TRBV27; D perhaps matches TRBD1 (6 bases). Germline lookup yields CDR1 MNHEY and CDR2 SMNVEV (reference sequence). The CDR3 runs to 16 residues. The ends were cut back, 3 bases at V and 0 bases at J, with 11 bases in the middle. CDR3 nucleotide sequence: TGTGCCAGCAGTTTCGGGGGCCCTGCAACTAATGAAAAACTGTTTTTT. It yields the protein CASSFGGPATNEKLFF.

This clonotype was detected a few times. Written as DNA, the CDR3 is TGTGCCAGTAGTACCTCGACTAGCGGGGGGCGCAACGAGCAGTACTTC. It translates to CASSTSTSGGRNEQYF. The chain is built from TRBV19 and TRBJ2-7; TRBD2 matches at 13 bases. From germline, CDR1 is LNHDA and CDR2 SQIVND (reference sequence). This CDR3 is built from 16 residues. The trim removed 4 bases at V and 5 bases at J, leaving 8 bases unmatched.

The rearrangement uses TRBV4-1 and TRBJ2-6; D possibly matches TRBD1 or TRBD2 (5 bases each). Between the trimmed V and J ends, which lost 3 bases and 0 bases, there was a span of 9 bases. Germline V gene data show CDR1 as MGHRA and CDR2 as YSYEKL. The CDR3 spans 16 residues. The CDR3 region is CASSQGRISGANVLTF. DNA of the CDR3: TGCGCCAGCAGCCAGGGACGGATCTCTGGGGCCAACGTCCTGACTTTC.

The rearrangement uses TRBV20-1 and TRBJ2-7, with TRBD1 matching over 11 bases. The CDR3 has 15 amino acids. V trimming: 0 bases; J trimming: 4 bases; junction bases outside the gene matches: 5. Germline V gives CDR1 DFQATT, CDR2 SNEGSKA (reference sequence). CDR3 DNA: TGCAGTGCTAGAGATCCTGGGACAGGGGGTTACGAGCAGTACTTC. It encodes CSARDPGTGGYEQYF.

The chain employs TRBV4-2 and TRBJ1-2; D is possibly TRBD1 (5 bases). With 4 bases removed from V and 2 bases from J, the gap between germline ends came to 17 bases. Germline V gene lookup returns CDR1 LGHNA and CDR2 YNFKEQ. The CDR3 spans 16 residues. This chain's CDR3 is CASSRPRDALNYGYTF. In DNA form, the CDR3 reads TGTGCCAGCAGCCGCCCCCGGGACGCTTTAAACTATGGCTACACCTTC.

There are a few counts of this clonotype. The chain has TRBV11-3 and TRBJ1-6; 7 bases fit TRBD1. V was pared by 6 bases and J by 9 bases, with 5 bases of the junction left unmatched. CDR3 length: 13 residues. The germline gives CDR1 SGHNT, CDR2 YENEEA. The DNA for the CDR3 is TGTGCCAGCAGTCACGACAGGGCTTCACCCCTCCACTTT. This gives the protein CASSHDRASPLHF.

In its sample, this clonotype was seen a few times. The J gene is TRBJ1-1, the V gene TRBV20-1; TRBD1 matches at 7 bases. The CDR3 is 13 residues long. After removal of 6 bases from V and 1 base from J, the junction contained 5 bases not matched to a gene. CDR1 is DFQATT and CDR2 is SNEGSKA in the germline V gene (reference sequence). CDR3 nucleotide sequence: TGCAGTGCCCAGACAGGGTCGAACACTGAAGCTTTCTTT. Translating it yields CSAQTGSNTEAFF.

This clonotype was seen more than once but under ten times. The chain employs TRBV20-1 and TRBJ2-1, with 7 bases aligning to TRBD2. The V segment lost 6 bases and the J segment 8 bases; nucleotides outside the gene matches: 16. Germline V lookup: CDR1 DFQATT, CDR2 SNEGSKA (reference sequence). This CDR3 is 15 amino acids long. The CDR3, as DNA: TGCAGTGCCCCCCGTACTACCCGGGAGGATGATGAGCAGTTCTTC. Amino acids: CSAPRTTREDDEQFF.

This clonotype appeared a few times. The germline gene is not matched at one end of the junction; a read error may be the cause. The gene calls are TRBV3-1 and TRBJ2-6; D not certain. The CDR3 is made up of 17 amino acids. Germline CDR1 LGHDT, CDR2 YNNKEL (reference sequence). CDR3 nucleotide sequence: TGTGCCTGCAGCCAAGACCTGGGCTTCTCTGGGGCCAACGTCCTGACTTTC. Amino acids: CACSQDLGFSGANVLTF.

The chain recombines TRBV30 with TRBJ1-2, with D unclear. The germline V and J ends were trimmed by 3 bases and 4 bases, with 24 bases remaining between them. The CDR3 is 17 amino acids. Germline CDR1 reads GTSNPN; CDR2 reads SVGIG (reference sequence). CDR3 region: CAWRRFNNSLRGYGYTF. The DNA of the CDR3 is TGTGCCTGGAGGCGTTTCAACAACAGCCTCCGGGGCTATGGCTACACCTTC. Supplemented by reference TRBV30 and TRBJ1-2, the full variable domain reads SQTIHQWPATLVQPVGSPLSLECTVEGTSNPNLYWYRQAAGRGLQLLFYSVGIGQISSEVPQNLSASRPQDRQFILSSKKLLLSDSGFYLCAWRRFNNSLRGYGYTFGSGTRLTVV.

This clonotype was observed many times. The chain has TRBV5-1 and TRBJ2-3, with no clear D. The ends were cut back, 2 bases at V and 0 bases at J, with 7 bases in the middle. Per the germline V gene, CDR1 is SGHRS and CDR2 is YFSETQ. The CDR3 is 14 amino acids. The CDR3 is CASSFVRSTDTQYF. CDR3 DNA: TGCGCCAGCAGCTTTGTAAGGAGCACAGATACGCAGTATTTT.

This clonotype was seen more than once but under ten times. The V and J genes are TRBV12-3 or TRBV12-4 and TRBJ2-1; 15 bases fit TRBD2. CDR3 size: 17 residues. V lost 5 bases, J lost 4 bases, and 6 bases stayed unmatched. CDR3 residues: CASSPGTSGRRYNEQFF. The CDR3 DNA sequence: TGTGCCAGCAGTCCCGGGACTAGCGGGAGGCGTTACAATGAGCAGTTCTTC.

This clonotype has a handful of counts. This CDR3 is CASSLTSGSYEQFF. Here the CDR3 DNA reads TGTGCCAGCAGCTTAACTAGCGGGAGCTATGAGCAGTTCTTC. J is TRBJ2-1 and V is TRBV5-6; TRBD2 matches 11 bases. Germline trimming cut 2 bases from V and 8 bases from J; bases unmatched to any gene: 3. The CDR3 contains 14 residues. From germline, CDR1 is SGHDT and CDR2 YYEEEE. Full variable domain (missing parts from reference TRBV5-6 and TRBJ2-1): DAGVTQSPTHLIKTRGQQVTLRCSPKSGHDTVSWYQQALGQGPQFIFQYYEEEERQRGNFPDRFSGHQFPNYSSELNVNALLLGDSALYLCASSLTSGSYEQFFGPGTRLTVL.

The chain has TRBV10-3 and TRBJ2-7; 9 bases match TRBD1. The CDR3 contains 16 residues. After removal of 3 bases from V and 2 bases from J, the junction contained 8 bases not matched to a gene. Per the germline V gene, CDR1 is ENHRY and CDR2 is SYGVKD. CDR3 coding DNA: TGTGCCATCAGTGATTCCCGGACAGGGGCACCCTACGAGCAGTACTTC. This translates into CAISDSRTGAPYEQYF.

This clonotype was recorded only once. The CDR3 loop is CASSSSGGQISTDTQYF. Written as DNA, the CDR3 is TGTGCCAGCAGTTCTAGCGGGGGCCAAATCTCCACAGATACGCAGTATTTT. The chain couples TRBV7-9 to TRBJ2-3; 10 positions agree with TRBD2. The CDR3 loop spans 17 amino acids. With 6 bases clipped from V and 2 bases from J, the junction kept 11 bases outside the gene matches. CDR1 SEHNR and CDR2 FQNEAQ come from the germline V gene (reference sequence).

The chain carries TRBV7-2 and TRBJ2-3; TRBD2 aligns across 9 bases. The germline gives CDR1 SGHTA, CDR2 FQGNSA. The CDR3 loop spans 16 amino acids. Trimming at V came to 5 bases and at J to 1 base, leaving 7 bases not matched to a gene. The CDR3: CASSSGTSRGTDTQYF. CDR3 nucleotide sequence: TGTGCCAGCAGCAGCGGGACTAGCCGGGGCACAGATACGCAGTATTTT.